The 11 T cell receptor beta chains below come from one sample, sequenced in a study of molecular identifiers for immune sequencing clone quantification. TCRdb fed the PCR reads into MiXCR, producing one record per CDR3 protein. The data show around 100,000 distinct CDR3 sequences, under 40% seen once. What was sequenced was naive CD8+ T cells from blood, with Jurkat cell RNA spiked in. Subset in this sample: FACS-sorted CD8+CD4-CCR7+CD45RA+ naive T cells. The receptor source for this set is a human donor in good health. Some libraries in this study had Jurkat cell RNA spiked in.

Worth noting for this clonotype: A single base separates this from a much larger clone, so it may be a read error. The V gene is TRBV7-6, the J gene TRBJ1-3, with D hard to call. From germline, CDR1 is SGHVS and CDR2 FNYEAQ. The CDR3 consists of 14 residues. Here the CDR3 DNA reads TGTGCCAGCAGCCCAACGAGCTCTGGAGACACCATATATTTT. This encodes CASSPTSSGDTIYF. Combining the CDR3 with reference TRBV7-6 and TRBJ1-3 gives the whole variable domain GAGVSQSPRYKVTKRGQDVALRCDPISGHVSLYWYRQALGQGPEFLTYFNYEAQQDKSGLPNDRFSAERPEGSISTLTIQRTEQRDSAMYRCASSPTSSGDTIYFGEGSWLTVV.

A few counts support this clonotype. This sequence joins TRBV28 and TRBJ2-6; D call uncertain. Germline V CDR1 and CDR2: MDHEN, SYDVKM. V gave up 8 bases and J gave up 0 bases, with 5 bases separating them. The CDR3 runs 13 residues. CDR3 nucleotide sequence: TGTGCCAGCCTTCCCTCTGGGGCCAACGTCCTGACTTTC. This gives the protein CASLPSGANVLTF.

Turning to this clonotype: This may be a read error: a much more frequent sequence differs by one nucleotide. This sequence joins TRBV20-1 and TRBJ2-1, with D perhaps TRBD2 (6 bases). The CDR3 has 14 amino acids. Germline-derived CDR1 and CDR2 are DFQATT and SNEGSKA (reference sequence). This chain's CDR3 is CSALVGDSYNEQIF. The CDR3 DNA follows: TGCAGTGCTCTAGTTGGGGACTCCTACAATGAGCAGATCTTC.

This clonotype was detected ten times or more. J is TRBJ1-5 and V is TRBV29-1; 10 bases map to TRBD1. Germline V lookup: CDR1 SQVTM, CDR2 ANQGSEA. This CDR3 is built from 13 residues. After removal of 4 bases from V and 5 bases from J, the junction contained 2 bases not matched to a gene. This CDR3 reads CSVGDRGDQPQHF. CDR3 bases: TGCAGCGTTGGGGACAGGGGAGATCAGCCCCAGCATTTT.

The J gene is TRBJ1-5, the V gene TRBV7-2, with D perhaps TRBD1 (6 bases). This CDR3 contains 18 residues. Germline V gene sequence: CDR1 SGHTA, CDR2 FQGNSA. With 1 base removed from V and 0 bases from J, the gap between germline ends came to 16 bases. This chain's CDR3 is CASSLERFGTYSNQPQHF. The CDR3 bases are TGTGCCAGCAGCTTAGAACGTTTTGGGACATATAGCAATCAGCCCCAGCATTTT.

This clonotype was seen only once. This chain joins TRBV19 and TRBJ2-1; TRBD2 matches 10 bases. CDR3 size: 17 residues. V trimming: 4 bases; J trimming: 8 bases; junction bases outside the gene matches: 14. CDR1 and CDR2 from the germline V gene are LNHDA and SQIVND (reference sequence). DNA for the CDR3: TGTGCCAGTAGTACGAGCGGGAGGGCCCTTATGTTTTATGAGCAGTTCTTC. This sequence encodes CASSTSGRALMFYEQFF. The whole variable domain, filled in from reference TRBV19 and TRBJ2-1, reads DGGITQSPKYLFRKEGQNVTLSCEQNLNHDAMYWYRQDPGQGLRLIYYSQIVNDFQKGDIAEGYSVSREKKESFPLTVTSAQKNPTAFYLCASSTSGRALMFYEQFFGPGTRLTVL.

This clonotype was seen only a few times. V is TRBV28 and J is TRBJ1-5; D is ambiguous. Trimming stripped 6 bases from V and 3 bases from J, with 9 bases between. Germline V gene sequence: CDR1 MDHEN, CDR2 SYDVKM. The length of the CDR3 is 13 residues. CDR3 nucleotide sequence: TGTGCCAGCAGCCCACCGATCAATCAGCCCCAGCATTTT. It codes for CASSPPINQPQHF.

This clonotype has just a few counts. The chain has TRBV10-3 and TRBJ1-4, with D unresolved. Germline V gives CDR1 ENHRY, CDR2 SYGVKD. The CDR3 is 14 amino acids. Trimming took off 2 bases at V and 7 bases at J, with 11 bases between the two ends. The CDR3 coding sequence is TGTGCCATCAGTGAGGAGTCGGACGGTGAAAAACTGTTTTTT. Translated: CAISEESDGEKLFF.

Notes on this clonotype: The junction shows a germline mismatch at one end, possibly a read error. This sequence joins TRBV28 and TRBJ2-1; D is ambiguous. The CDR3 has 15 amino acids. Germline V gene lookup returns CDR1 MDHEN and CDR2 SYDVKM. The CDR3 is CACSLIPGPYYEQFF. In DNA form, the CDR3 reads TGTGCCTGCAGTTTGATCCCCGGGCCCTACTATGAGCAGTTCTTC.

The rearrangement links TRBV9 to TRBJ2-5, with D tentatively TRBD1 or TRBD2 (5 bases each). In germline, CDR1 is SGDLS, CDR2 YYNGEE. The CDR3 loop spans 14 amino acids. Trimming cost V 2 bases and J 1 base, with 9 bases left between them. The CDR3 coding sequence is TGTGCCAGCAGCGTCTCCGGGACCCAAGAGACCCAGTACTTC. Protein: CASSVSGTQETQYF.

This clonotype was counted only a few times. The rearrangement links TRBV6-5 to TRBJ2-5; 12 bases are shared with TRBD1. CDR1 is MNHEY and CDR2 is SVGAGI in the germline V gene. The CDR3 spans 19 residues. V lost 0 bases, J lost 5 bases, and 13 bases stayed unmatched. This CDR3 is CASSYSKLGTGGDWETQYF. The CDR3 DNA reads TGTGCCAGCAGTTACTCGAAATTAGGGACAGGGGGCGACTGGGAGACCCAGTACTTC.